This TCR beta chain emerged from a study of cytomegalovirus exposure and HLA in healthy donors. Repertoires were generated with immunoSEQ multiplex PCR, while TCRdb's copy carries only in-frame clones and drops some. The table includes 150,000 to 200,000 clones, around four fifths detected once. Concerning this clone itself: The antigen remains undetermined.

Study observations and caveats: Cytomegalovirus-associated TCR beta chains were listed, numbering around 150.

This sequence was found in a man aged 18 to 30 in good health and CMV-seropositive. The material sequenced was PBMCs.

This chain's CDR3 is CASSATGTSTSHTQYF. In nucleotides, the CDR3 is TGTGCCAGCAGCGCAACCGGGACTAGCACATCTCATACGCAGTATTTT. The chain uses TRBV9 and TRBJ2-3; 9 nucleotides agree with TRBD2. The CDR3 consists of 16 residues. Trimming took 3 bases from V and 7 from J; bases not matched to a gene: 12. Looked up from germline, CDR1 is SGDLS and CDR2 is YYNGEE.